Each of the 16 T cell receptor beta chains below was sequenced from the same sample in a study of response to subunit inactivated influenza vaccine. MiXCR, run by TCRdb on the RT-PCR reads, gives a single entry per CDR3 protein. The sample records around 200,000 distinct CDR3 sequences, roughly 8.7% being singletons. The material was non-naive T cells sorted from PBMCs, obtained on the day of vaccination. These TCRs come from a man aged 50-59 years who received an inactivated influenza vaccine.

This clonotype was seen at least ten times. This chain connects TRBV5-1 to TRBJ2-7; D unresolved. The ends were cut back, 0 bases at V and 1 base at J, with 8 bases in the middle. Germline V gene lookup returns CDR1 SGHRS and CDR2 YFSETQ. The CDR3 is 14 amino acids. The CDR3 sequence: CASSLDARSYEQYF. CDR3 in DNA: TGCGCCAGCAGCTTGGACGCACGGTCCTACGAGCAGTACTTC.

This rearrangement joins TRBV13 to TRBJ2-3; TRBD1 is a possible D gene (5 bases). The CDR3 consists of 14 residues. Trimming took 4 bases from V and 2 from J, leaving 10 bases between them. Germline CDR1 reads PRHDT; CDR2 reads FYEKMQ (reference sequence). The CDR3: CASSSGHHTDTQYF. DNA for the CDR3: TGTGCCAGCAGCTCCGGACACCACACAGATACGCAGTATTTT.

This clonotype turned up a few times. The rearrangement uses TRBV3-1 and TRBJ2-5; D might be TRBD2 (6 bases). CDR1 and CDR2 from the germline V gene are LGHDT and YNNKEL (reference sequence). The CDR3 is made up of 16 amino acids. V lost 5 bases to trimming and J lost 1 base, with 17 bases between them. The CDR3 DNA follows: TGTGCCAGCAGCGGAAATCTACCCGGGAGCCAAGAGACCCAGTACTTC. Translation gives CASSGNLPGSQETQYF.

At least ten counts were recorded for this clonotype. The CDR3 DNA reads as TGTGCCAGCAGTACCGGACTGATCCCCGAGCAGTTCTTC. Protein product: CASSTGLIPEQFF. The chain carries TRBV28 and TRBJ2-1; D possibly corresponds to TRBD2 (5 bases). The V end was cut by 5 bases, the J end by 10 bases, with 15 bases between. The CDR3 spans 13 residues. In germline, CDR1 is MDHEN, CDR2 SYDVKM. Supplemented by reference TRBV28 and TRBJ2-1, the full variable domain reads DVKVTQSSRYLVKRTGEKVFLECVQDMDHENMFWYRQDPGLGLRLIYFSYDVKMKEKGDIPEGYSVSREKKERFSLILESASTNQTSMYLCASSTGLIPEQFFGPGTRLTVL.

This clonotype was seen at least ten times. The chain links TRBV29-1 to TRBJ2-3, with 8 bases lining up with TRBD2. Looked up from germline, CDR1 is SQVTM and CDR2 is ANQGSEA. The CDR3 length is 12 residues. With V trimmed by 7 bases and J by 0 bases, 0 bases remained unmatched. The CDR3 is CSASGSTDTQYF. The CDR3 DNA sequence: TGCAGCGCTAGCGGGAGCACAGATACGCAGTATTTT.

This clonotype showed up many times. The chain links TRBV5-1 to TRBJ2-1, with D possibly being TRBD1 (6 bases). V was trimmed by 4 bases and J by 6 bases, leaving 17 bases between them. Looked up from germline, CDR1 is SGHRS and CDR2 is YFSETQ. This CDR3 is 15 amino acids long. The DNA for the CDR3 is TGCGCCAGCAGCCCCCCTCCCGGGACAATCAATGAGCAGTTCTTC. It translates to CASSPPPGTINEQFF.

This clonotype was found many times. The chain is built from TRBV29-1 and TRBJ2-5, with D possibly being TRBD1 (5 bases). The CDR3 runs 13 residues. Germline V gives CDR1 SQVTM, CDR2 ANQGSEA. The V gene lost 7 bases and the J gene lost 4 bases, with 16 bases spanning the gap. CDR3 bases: TGCAGCGCGCTACGATCAGGGTCAGAGACCCAGTACTTC. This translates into CSALRSGSETQYF.

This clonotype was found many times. The CDR3 DNA sequence: TGCGCCAGCAGCTTGAATAGGTCTGGCTACACCTTC. Translated: CASSLNRSGYTF. The chain combines TRBV5-1 with TRBJ1-2, with D unresolved. The ends were cut back, 1 base at V and 7 bases at J, with 8 bases in the middle. The CDR3 runs to 12 residues. Germline assignment: CDR1 SGHRS and CDR2 YFSETQ.

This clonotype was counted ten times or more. The CDR3 DNA is TGTGCCAGCACGTCCATTCAGGGTCCCTACGGCTACACCTTC. It is translated as CASTSIQGPYGYTF. The rearrangement links TRBV6-1 to TRBJ1-2, with D possibly being TRBD1 (5 bases). The CDR3 runs 14 residues. Trimming took off 7 bases at V and 8 bases at J, with 20 bases between the two ends. Germline V gives CDR1 MNHNS, CDR2 SASEGT.

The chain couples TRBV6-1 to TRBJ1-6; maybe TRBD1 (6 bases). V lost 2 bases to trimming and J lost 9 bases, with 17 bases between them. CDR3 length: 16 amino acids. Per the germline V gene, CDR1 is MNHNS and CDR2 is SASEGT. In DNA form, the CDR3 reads TGTGCCAGCAGTGAATTTGGACAGTTTAAAGCTTCACCCCTCCACTTT. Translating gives CASSEFGQFKASPLHF.

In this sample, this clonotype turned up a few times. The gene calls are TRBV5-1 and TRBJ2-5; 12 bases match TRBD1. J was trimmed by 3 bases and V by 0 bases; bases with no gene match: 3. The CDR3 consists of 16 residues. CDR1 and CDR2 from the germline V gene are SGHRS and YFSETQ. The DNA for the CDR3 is TGCGCCAGCAGCTTGGTGGGGACAGGGGGCAAAGAGACCCAGTACTTC. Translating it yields CASSLVGTGGKETQYF.

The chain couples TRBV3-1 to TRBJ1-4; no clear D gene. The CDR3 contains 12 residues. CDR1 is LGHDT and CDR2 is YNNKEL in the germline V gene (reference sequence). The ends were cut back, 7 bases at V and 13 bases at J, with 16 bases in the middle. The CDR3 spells CASTIDGLGLFF. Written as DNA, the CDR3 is TGTGCCAGCACGATAGACGGTCTGGGACTGTTTTTT.

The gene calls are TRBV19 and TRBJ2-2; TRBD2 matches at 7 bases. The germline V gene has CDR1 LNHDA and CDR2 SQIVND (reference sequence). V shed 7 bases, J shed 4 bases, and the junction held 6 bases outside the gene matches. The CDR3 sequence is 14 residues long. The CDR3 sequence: CASTSGGSTGELFF. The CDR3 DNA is TGTGCCAGTACTAGCGGAGGGTCCACCGGGGAGCTGTTTTTT.

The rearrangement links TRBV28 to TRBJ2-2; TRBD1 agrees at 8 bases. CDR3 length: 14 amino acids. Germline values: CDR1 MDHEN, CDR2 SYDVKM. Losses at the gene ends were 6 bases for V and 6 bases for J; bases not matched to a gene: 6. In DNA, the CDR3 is TGTGCCAGCAGAACCGGGACAGGAGCCGGGGAGCTGTTTTTT. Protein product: CASRTGTGAGELFF.

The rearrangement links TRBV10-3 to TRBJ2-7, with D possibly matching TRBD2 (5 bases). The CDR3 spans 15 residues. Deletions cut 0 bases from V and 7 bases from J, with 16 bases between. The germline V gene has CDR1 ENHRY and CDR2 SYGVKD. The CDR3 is CAISESPTGIGEQYF. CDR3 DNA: TGTGCCATCAGTGAGTCCCCTACCGGGATAGGGGAGCAGTACTTC.

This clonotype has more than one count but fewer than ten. The CDR3 sequence is CASSRTAYSNQPQHF. CDR3 bases: TGTGCCAGCAGCAGGACAGCGTATAGCAATCAGCCCCAGCATTTT. V is TRBV6-1 and J is TRBJ1-5, with a weak D call TRBD1 (6 bases). The CDR3 length is 15 residues. Germline V gives CDR1 MNHNS, CDR2 SASEGT. Trimming took off 6 bases at V and 0 bases at J, with 12 bases between the two ends.